What follows are 28 T cell receptor beta chains derived from one specimen sequenced in a study of PD-1 blockade in classical Hodgkin lymphoma. Every patient was affected by relapse after autologous stem cell transplantation, while exposure to brentuximab vedotin was not uniform. The repertoire was sequenced with immunoSEQ multiplex PCR; TCRdb's copy has only in-frame clones and lacks some. The data contain tens of thousands of clones, roughly 70% of them singletons. The specimen comprised peripheral blood mononuclear cells (PBMCs), sampled before the second cycle of nivolumab. These receptors all stem from a human donor with classical Hodgkin lymphoma.

The rearrangement joins TRBV2 to TRBJ2-7; no reliable D call. In germline, CDR1 is SNHLY, CDR2 FYNNEI. The CDR3 loop spans 15 amino acids. V lost 7 bases to trimming and J lost 0 bases, with 16 bases between them. The CDR3 reads CASTVDRWSSYEQYV. Written as DNA, the CDR3 is TGTGCCAGCACTGTGGACCGCTGGAGCTCCTACGAGCAGTACGTC.

The chain links TRBV7-2 to TRBJ2-7; 9 positions match TRBD1. The CDR3 contains 14 residues. The V gene's germline CDR1 is SGHTA and CDR2 FQGNSA. Unmatched junction bases numbered 5, after V lost 7 bases and J lost 1 base. DNA of the CDR3: TGTGCCAGCAAAACCGGGACAGGGTCCTACGAGCAGTACTTC. Translation: CASKTGTGSYEQYF.

This clone has only a few counts. The CDR3 bases are TGTGCCAGCAGCTCCGACATCCGGGGAGGCAATGAAAAACTGTTTTTT. This sequence encodes CASSSDIRGGNEKLFF. The V gene is TRBV5-8, the J gene TRBJ1-4; D remains ambiguous. Germline-derived CDR1 and CDR2 are SGHTS and YDEGEE. Trimming removed 3 bases at V and 5 bases at J, with 17 bases between. The CDR3 totals 16 residues.

The chain joins TRBV7-9 to TRBJ1-2; 8 positions agree with TRBD1. The CDR3 totals 12 residues. Germline CDR1 and CDR2: SEHNR and FQNEAQ (reference sequence). V lost 5 bases and J lost 7; bases outside the gene matches: 3. CDR3 in amino acids: CASSDRGLGYTF. CDR3 bases: TGTGCCAGCAGCGACAGGGGTCTTGGCTACACCTTC.

This chain connects TRBV7-8 to TRBJ1-2, with D hard to call. Trimming cost V 2 bases and J 0 bases, with 4 bases left between them. Looked up from germline, CDR1 is SGHVS and CDR2 is FQNEAQ. The CDR3 has 13 amino acids. The CDR3 is CASSLQANYGYTF. Written as DNA, the CDR3 is TGTGCCAGCAGCTTACAGGCTAACTATGGCTACACCTTC.

In this sample, this clone turned up once. The chain combines TRBV6-6 with TRBJ2-2; TRBD1 aligns across 9 bases. Germline values: CDR1 MNHNY, CDR2 SVGAGI (reference sequence). V trimming: 7 bases; J trimming: 3 bases; junction bases outside the gene matches: 9. The CDR3 runs to 16 residues. Written as DNA, the CDR3 is TGTGCCAGCACCGGTATCGGGACAGGGTACACCGGGGAGCTGTTTTTT. This translates into CASTGIGTGYTGELFF.

Remarks on this clone: Additional DNA sequences in this sample encode the identical CDR3. The chain uses TRBV4-3 and TRBJ2-1; maybe TRBD1 (6 bases). Germline assignment: CDR1 LGHNA and CDR2 YSLEER. Trimming shortened V by 0 bases and J by 4 bases, and 10 bases separated the two germline ends. The CDR3 totals 15 residues. The CDR3 DNA is TGCGCCAGCAGCCAAGATGGGACACGTTACAATGAGCAGTTCTTC. The encoded protein is CASSQDGTRYNEQFF.

This chain links TRBV18 with TRBJ2-2; D is undetermined. Germline V lookup: CDR1 KGHSH, CDR2 LQKENI. The CDR3 length is 11 residues. V was cut by 5 bases and J by 6 bases, with 4 bases left in between. The CDR3: CASSKSGELFF. CDR3 nucleotides: TGTGCCAGCTCAAAATCCGGGGAGCTGTTTTTT.

The chain uses TRBV9 and TRBJ2-7; D ambiguous. V lost 0 bases and J 0 bases, leaving 7 bases between the germline ends. Germline V gene sequence: CDR1 SGDLS, CDR2 YYNGEE. This CDR3 contains 14 residues. The DNA for the CDR3 is TGTGCCAGCAGCGTAGGGGTGGCCTCCTACGAGCAGTACTTC. Its translation: CASSVGVASYEQYF.

This clone has a handful of counts. This chain links TRBV5-1 with TRBJ2-5; D may be TRBD1 (5 bases). The CDR3 spans 16 residues. Germline-derived CDR1 and CDR2 are SGHRS and YFSETQ. With 3 bases removed from V and 3 bases from J, the gap between germline ends came to 18 bases. The CDR3 region is CASSWALGRVEETQYF. For the CDR3, the DNA is TGCGCCAGCAGCTGGGCCCTGGGCAGGGTGGAAGAGACCCAGTACTTC.

The rearrangement links TRBV29-1 to TRBJ2-5; D could derive from TRBD1 or TRBD2 (5 bases each). Germline V CDR1 and CDR2: SQVTM, ANQGSEA. Trimming took off 6 bases at V and 5 bases at J, with 7 bases between the two ends. The CDR3 runs to 10 residues. The CDR3 protein is CSVGDETQYF. The CDR3 DNA follows: TGCAGCGTGGGGGATGAGACCCAGTACTTC.

V and J are TRBV7-6 and TRBJ2-5, with TRBD1 identical over 9 bases. With 0 bases clipped from V and 5 bases from J, the junction kept 4 bases outside the gene matches. The CDR3 extends over 15 amino acids. Germline values: CDR1 SGHVS, CDR2 FNYEAQ. The CDR3, as DNA: TGTGCCAGCAGCTTAGCTCGAGACAGGGGGGAGACCCAGTACTTC. It encodes CASSLARDRGETQYF.

This chain joins TRBV6-1 and TRBJ2-7, with D unclear. Between the trimmed V and J ends, which lost 6 bases and 4 bases, there was a span of 10 bases. Looked up from germline, CDR1 is MNHNS and CDR2 is SASEGT. CDR3 size: 12 residues. The CDR3 loop reads CASRGSPYEQYF. DNA for the CDR3: TGTGCCAGCAGGGGTTCTCCTTACGAGCAGTACTTC.

The genes are TRBV7-9 and TRBJ2-1, with 7 positions matching TRBD2. Unmatched junction bases numbered 12, after V lost 5 bases and J lost 5 bases. The CDR3 covers 16 residues. Germline CDR1 SEHNR, CDR2 FQNEAQ (reference sequence). The CDR3 spells CASSAPGSGAHNEQFF. The CDR3 region has the DNA TGTGCCAGCAGCGCCCCGGGGAGCGGGGCCCACAATGAGCAGTTCTTC.

V usage is TRBV7-6 and J usage is TRBJ2-3; TRBD2 might be the D (5 bases). Trimming took 1 base from V and 4 from J, leaving 15 bases between them. This CDR3 region has 16 residues. Germline V gene sequence: CDR1 SGHVS, CDR2 FNYEAQ. The CDR3 sequence: CASSLGLLGGADTQYF. The CDR3 DNA follows: TGTGCCAGCAGCTTAGGGTTATTAGGAGGTGCAGATACGCAGTATTTT.

This sequence joins TRBV7-2 and TRBJ1-1; D remains unclear. This CDR3 spans 11 amino acids. Trimming took off 1 base at V and 4 bases at J, with 1 base between the two ends. From germline, CDR1 is SGHTA and CDR2 FQGNSA. The CDR3 sequence: CASSLVTEAFF. The DNA for the CDR3 is TGTGCCAGCAGCTTAGTCACTGAAGCTTTCTTT. Based on the CDR3 plus reference TRBV7-2 and TRBJ1-1, the full variable domain is GAGVSQSPSNKVTEKGKDVELRCDPISGHTALYWYRQSLGQGLEFLIYFQGNSAPDKSGLPSDRFSAERTGGSVSTLTIQRTQQEDSAVYLCASSLVTEAFFGQGTRLTVV.

This clone was seen only a few times. This chain uses TRBV27 with TRBJ1-6, with unresolved D. There are 13 residues in the CDR3. The germline V gene has CDR1 MNHEY and CDR2 SMNVEV (reference sequence). With 5 bases removed from V and 9 bases from J, the gap between germline ends came to 11 bases. The CDR3 is CASSVLRGSPLHF. Here the CDR3 DNA reads TGTGCCAGCAGTGTACTACGAGGTTCACCCCTCCACTTT.

The chain links TRBV5-6 to TRBJ2-7, with a tentative D call TRBD1 (5 bases). Germline loops: CDR1 SGHDT, CDR2 YYEEEE. With 4 bases removed from V and 2 bases from J, the gap between germline ends came to 13 bases. The CDR3 length is 14 residues. CDR3 residues: CASSRADSTYEQYF. In DNA, the CDR3 is TGTGCCAGCAGCCGCGCCGACAGCACCTACGAGCAGTACTTC. Full variable domain (outside the CDR3, taken from reference TRBV5-6 and TRBJ2-7): DAGVTQSPTHLIKTRGQQVTLRCSPKSGHDTVSWYQQALGQGPQFIFQYYEEEERQRGNFPDRFSGHQFPNYSSELNVNALLLGDSALYLCASSRADSTYEQYFGPGTRLTVT.

V and J are TRBV18 and TRBJ2-1; no definite D call. There are 14 residues in the CDR3. Germline CDR1 and CDR2: KGHSH and LQKENI. The ends were cut back, 2 bases at V and 10 bases at J, with 15 bases in the middle. The CDR3 sequence: CASSPETLRSEQFF. The CDR3 region has the DNA TGTGCCAGCTCACCAGAGACTTTGCGGTCGGAGCAGTTCTTC.

As concerns this clone: The germline gene is not matched at one end of the junction; a read error may be the cause. This chain joins TRBV29-1 and TRBJ1-1; perhaps TRBD1 as D (6 bases). The CDR3 sequence is 13 residues long. Germline CDR1 SQVTM, CDR2 ANQGSEA. CDR3 sequence reads: CSAERGGNTEAFF. CDR3 nucleotides: TGCAGCGCTGAACGAGGGGGGAACACTGAAGCTTTCTTT.

The gene calls are TRBV14 and TRBJ1-1; D not resolved. Germline values: CDR1 SGHDN, CDR2 FVKESK. This CDR3 has 17 amino acids. The V end lost 0 bases, the J end lost 3 bases, and 17 bases lay between the germline ends. The CDR3, as DNA: TGTGCCAGCAGCCAAGATAGGGAGTGGGCCGGACACACTGAAGCTTTCTTT. This translates into CASSQDREWAGHTEAFF.

The chain carries TRBV6-5 and TRBJ1-4, with D maybe TRBD1 (5 bases). The germline V gene has CDR1 MNHEY and CDR2 SVGAGI. The CDR3 runs to 15 residues. Deletions cut 0 bases from V and 8 bases from J, with 13 bases between. The CDR3 reads CASSYSRGEWEKLFF. CDR3 DNA: TGTGCCAGCAGTTACTCGAGAGGGGAGTGGGAAAAACTGTTTTTT.

V is TRBV9 and J is TRBJ1-6; D is ambiguous. The V gene's germline CDR1 is SGDLS and CDR2 YYNGEE. The CDR3 has 15 residues. V shed 0 bases and J shed 0 bases, with 4 bases lying between them. CDR3 sequence: CASSVGSSYNSPLHF. DNA of the CDR3: TGTGCCAGCAGCGTAGGAAGCTCCTATAATTCACCCCTCCACTTT.

This clone appeared once. V and J are TRBV29-1 and TRBJ1-4; 8 nucleotides align to TRBD1. There are 13 residues in the CDR3. The V and J ends lost 4 bases and 4 bases, in that order; junction bases with no gene match: 2. Germline values: CDR1 SQVTM, CDR2 ANQGSEA. CDR3 region: CSVAGGLNEKLFF. The CDR3 nucleotides are TGCAGCGTTGCAGGGGGCCTTAATGAAAAACTGTTTTTT.

The chain uses TRBV6-5 and TRBJ2-7; no reliable D call. Trimming removed 4 bases from V and 2 bases from J, with 12 bases in between. Germline-derived CDR1 and CDR2 are MNHEY and SVGAGI. This CDR3 is 14 amino acids long. In nucleotides, the CDR3 is TGTGCCAGCAGTTCCAAGTTACCCCCCTACGAGCAGTACTTC. Protein sequence: CASSSKLPPYEQYF.

V is TRBV6-6 and J is TRBJ2-7; D is uncertain. CDR1 is MNHNY and CDR2 is SVGAGI in the germline V gene (reference sequence). The CDR3 runs to 13 residues. V lost 0 bases and J 3 bases, leaving 6 bases between the germline ends. The CDR3 sequence: CASSYSGFYEQYV. In nucleotides, the CDR3 is TGTGCCAGCAGTTACTCGGGCTTCTACGAGCAGTACGTC.

This chain uses TRBV7-6 with TRBJ2-5; D unresolved. Trimming shortened V by 4 bases and J by 6 bases, and 12 bases separated the two germline ends. Germline-derived CDR1 and CDR2 are SGHVS and FNYEAQ. CDR3 length: 13 amino acids. DNA of the CDR3: TGTGCCAGCAGCTCTCAGACCAGGAAGACCCAGTACTTC. Translating gives CASSSQTRKTQYF.

This chain uses TRBV6-5 with TRBJ1-2; a possible D gene is TRBD1 (5 bases). Trimming shortened V by 7 bases and J by 7 bases, and 16 bases separated the two germline ends. Germline values: CDR1 MNHEY, CDR2 SVGAGI. This CDR3 comprises 13 residues. CDR3 sequence: CASTRGVGGGYTF. CDR3 nucleotide sequence: TGTGCCAGCACTCGCGGCGTCGGGGGTGGCTACACCTTC.